The rows below give T cell receptor beta chains drawn from one sample of a study of spatial heterogeneity in lung cancer. TCRdb analysed the 5' RACE reads with MiXCR anew, one entry per CDR3 protein. In the table there are about 26,000 distinct CDR3 sequences, roughly 13% of which are singletons. Sequencing was performed on PBMCs, taken at surgery. The source of these receptors is a female donor with early-stage non-small cell lung cancer. The CDR3 runs from the conserved cysteine through the conserved F or W. Fields, in order: clone size, V gene, D gene, J gene, CDR3 protein, CDR3 DNA. A D gene is named only where the DNA matches it firmly. Where a row states a size, it is once, few, many or the class of an expanded clone; other rows omit it.

-	TRBV19	-	TRBJ1-2	CASSMYYYGYTF	TGTGCCAGTAGTATGTATTACTATGGCTACACCTTC
-	TRBV20-1	TRBD2	TRBJ2-1	CSARPTSGNYNEQFF	TGCAGTGCTAGGCCGACTAGCGGGAACTACAATGAGCAGTTCTTC
few	TRBV19	-	TRBJ1-5	CAIGRGGNQPQHF	TGTGCCATTGGGAGGGGTGGTAATCAGCCCCAGCATTTT
-	TRBV7-6	TRBD2	TRBJ2-1	CASSSARGGDYNEQFF	TGTGCCAGCAGCTCCGCCCGGGGGGGCGATTACAATGAGCAGTTCTTC
many	TRBV7-2	-	TRBJ2-7	CASSLDARTYEQYF	TGTGCCAGCAGCTTAGATGCAAGAACCTACGAGCAGTACTTC
many	TRBV6-5	-	TRBJ2-7	CASSYSEPDGEQYF	TGTGCCAGCAGTTACTCGGAGCCGGATGGCGAGCAGTACTTC
many	TRBV20-1	TRBD1	TRBJ1-2	CSARAQGQQGGYTF	TGCAGTGCTAGAGCCCAGGGACAGCAAGGTGGCTACACCTTC
many	TRBV12-3/TRBV12-4	TRBD1	TRBJ1-5	CASSLLRGQGTIWNQPQHF	TGTGCCAGCAGTCTCCTCCGGGGACAGGGGACCATATGGAATCAGCCCCAGCATTTT
few	TRBV12-3/TRBV12-4	TRBD2	TRBJ2-1	CASSTSGIGNEQFF	TGTGCCAGCAGTACTAGCGGGATCGGCAATGAGCAGTTCTTC
many	TRBV7-2	TRBD1	TRBJ1-4	CASSFSGQGEKLFF	TGTGCCAGCAGCTTTTCGGGACAGGGGGAAAAACTGTTTTTT
many	TRBV7-2	TRBD1	TRBJ1-4	CASSFDRAPMELFF	TGTGCCAGCAGCTTCGACAGGGCCCCGATGGAACTGTTTTTT
many	TRBV4-1	TRBD2	TRBJ2-1	CASSQRLAGEHNEQFF	TGCGCCAGCAGCCAAAGACTAGCGGGAGAGCACAATGAGCAGTTCTTC
medium-sized	TRBV12-3/TRBV12-4	-	TRBJ1-3	CASSLAGGLGSGNTIYF	TGTGCCAGCAGTTTAGCAGGGGGTTTGGGCTCTGGAAACACCATATATTTT
many	TRBV7-3	-	TRBJ2-2	CASSRTVNTGELFF	TGTGCCAGCAGCCGGACTGTAAACACCGGGGAGCTGTTTTTT
many	TRBV29-1	-	TRBJ1-4	CSAKGPTGTNEKLFF	TGCAGCGCTAAAGGGCCAACGGGAACTAATGAAAAACTGTTTTTT
few	TRBV18	TRBD1	TRBJ1-5	CASSPRQGAGSNQPQHF	TGTGCCAGCTCACCACGGCAGGGGGCTGGGAGCAATCAGCCCCAGCATTTT
-	TRBV5-6	-	TRBJ2-3	CASSWGHADTQYF	TGTGCCAGCAGCTGGGGACACGCAGATACGCAGTATTTT
many	TRBV4-2	-	TRBJ2-7	CASSQDTAAGAYEQYF	TGTGCCAGCAGCCAAGACACCGCAGCGGGTGCCTACGAGCAGTACTTC
few	TRBV7-9	TRBD1	TRBJ2-7	CASSLGGTTPSEQYF	TGTGCCAGCAGCCTAGGGGGCACAACCCCTTCCGAGCAGTACTTC
-	TRBV4-1	-	TRBJ2-1	CASSQNAGYEQFF	TGCGCCAGCAGCCAGAACGCGGGCTATGAGCAGTTCTTC
many	TRBV4-1	-	TRBJ2-7	CASSPLRGRVEDYEQYF	TGCGCCAGCAGCCCCTTACGGGGCAGGGTTGAGGACTACGAGCAGTACTTC
-	TRBV6-2/TRBV6-3	-	TRBJ2-6	CASSSASGANVLTF	TGTGCCAGCAGTTCTGCTTCCGGGGCCAACGTCCTGACTTTC
many	TRBV4-3	-	TRBJ1-4	CASSPFQDSPGFKNEKLFF	TGCGCCAGCAGCCCTTTTCAGGACAGCCCGGGATTTAAAAATGAAAAACTGTTTTTT
many	TRBV18	-	TRBJ2-1	CASSPLADYNEQFF	TGTGCCAGCTCACCATTGGCAGATTACAATGAGCAGTTCTTC
many	TRBV7-9	-	TRBJ2-5	CASSLVAHLQETQYF	TGTGCCAGCAGCTTAGTGGCCCACCTCCAAGAGACCCAGTACTTC
many	TRBV29-1	-	TRBJ1-1	CSVASGNTEAFF	TGCAGCGTTGCTTCAGGGAACACTGAAGCTTTCTTT
many	TRBV6-5	-	TRBJ1-2	CASSYSGQPYGYTF	TGTGCCAGCAGTTACTCAGGACAGCCTTATGGCTACACCTTC
many	TRBV30	-	TRBJ2-2	CAWSTTTGELFF	TGTGCCTGGAGTACCACCACCGGGGAGCTGTTTTTT
many	TRBV19	-	TRBJ1-5	CASSKRSRDAGQPQHF	TGTGCCAGTAGTAAGAGGTCCCGGGACGCGGGGCAGCCCCAGCATTTT
many	TRBV5-1	TRBD2	TRBJ2-3	CASRLAGFTDTQYF	TGCGCCAGCCGACTAGCGGGTTTCACAGATACGCAGTATTTT
many	TRBV28	-	TRBJ1-4	CASSLIGTNEKLFF	TGTGCCAGCAGTTTAATCGGAACTAATGAAAAACTGTTTTTT
few	TRBV6-5	-	TRBJ2-5	CASSRTEETQYF	TGTGCCAGCAGTCGGACGGAAGAGACCCAGTACTTC
many	TRBV18	-	TRBJ2-5	CASFQGNGETQYF	TGTGCCAGCTTCCAGGGTAATGGAGAGACCCAGTACTTC
few	TRBV6-1	-	TRBJ2-6	CASSQHSGANVLTF	TGTGCCAGCAGCCAACACTCTGGGGCCAACGTCCTGACTTTC
many	TRBV7-3	TRBD1	TRBJ1-6	CASSPQGGGNSPLHF	TGTGCCAGCAGCCCACAGGGGGGAGGTAATTCACCCCTCCACTTT
many	TRBV5-1	TRBD1	TRBJ2-3	CASSLPTGEDTQYF	TGCGCCAGCAGCTTGCCCACAGGGGAGGATACGCAGTATTTT
many	TRBV24-1	-	TRBJ1-5	CATRGLLRGSKQPQHF	TGTGCCACCAGGGGGCTTTTGAGGGGCAGCAAGCAGCCCCAGCATTTT
few	TRBV19	-	TRBJ2-2	CASSIRGENTGELFF	TGTGCCAGTAGTATCCGCGGGGAGAACACCGGGGAGCTGTTTTTT
many	TRBV20-1	TRBD2	TRBJ2-5	CSARDPTSGSKTQYF	TGCAGTGCTAGAGATCCGACTAGCGGTAGTAAGACCCAGTACTTC
many	TRBV28	-	TRBJ2-2	CASKGNTGELFF	TGTGCCAGCAAAGGGAACACCGGGGAGCTGTTTTTT
-	TRBV11-2	-	TRBJ2-7	CASSSDTRYWEQYF	TGTGCCAGCAGCTCCGACACTCGCTATTGGGAGCAGTACTTC
many	TRBV20-1	TRBD2	TRBJ2-1	CSAQTGRGRSYNEQFF	TGCAGTGCACAAACCGGTCGCGGGAGGTCTTACAATGAGCAGTTCTTC
few	TRBV7-2	-	TRBJ1-2	CASSSHGVGYGYTF	TGTGCCAGCAGCTCCCACGGGGTCGGCTATGGCTACACCTTC